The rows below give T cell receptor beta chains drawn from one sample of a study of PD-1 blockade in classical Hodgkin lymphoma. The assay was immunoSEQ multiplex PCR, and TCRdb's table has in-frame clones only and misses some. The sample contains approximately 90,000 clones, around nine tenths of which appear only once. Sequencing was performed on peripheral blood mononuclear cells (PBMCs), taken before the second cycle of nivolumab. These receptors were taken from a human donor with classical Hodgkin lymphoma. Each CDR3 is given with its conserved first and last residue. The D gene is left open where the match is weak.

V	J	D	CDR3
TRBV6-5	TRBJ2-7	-	CASRRSGYEQYF
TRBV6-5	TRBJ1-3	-	CASRLTGTGNTIYF
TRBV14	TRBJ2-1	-	CASSQVRTYTEQFF
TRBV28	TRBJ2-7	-	CASSSVTPLRWYF
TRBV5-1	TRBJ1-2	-	CASSLETVPNYGYTF
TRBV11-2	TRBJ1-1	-	CASSLKRWVGDNTEAFF
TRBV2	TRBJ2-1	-	CASNGQYNEQFF
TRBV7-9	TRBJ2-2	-	CASSLGRPTGELFF
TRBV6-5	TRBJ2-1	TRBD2	CASSYSTSGRADEQFF
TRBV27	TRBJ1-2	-	CASSLSSGGDYGYTF
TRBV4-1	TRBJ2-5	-	CASSLRGLAGPKQETQYF
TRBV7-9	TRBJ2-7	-	CASSPGAGSYEQYF
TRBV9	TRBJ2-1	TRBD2	CASSSWRLAEDNEQFF
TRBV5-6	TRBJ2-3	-	CASRDDTSTDTQYF
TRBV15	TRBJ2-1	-	CATSSRDSPLNEQFF
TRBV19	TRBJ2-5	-	CASSMGLGAQETQYF
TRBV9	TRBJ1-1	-	CASSPRAFGNTEAFF
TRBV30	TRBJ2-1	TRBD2	CAWSGLAGVNEQFF
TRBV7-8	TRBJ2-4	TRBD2	CASSNRGGQGNIQYF
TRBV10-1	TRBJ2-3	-	CASSEGGPPTGTQYF
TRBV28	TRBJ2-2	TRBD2	CASSGLAGATGELFF
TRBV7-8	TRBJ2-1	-	CASSLSRQLRGEQFF
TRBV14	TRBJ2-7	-	CASSHTYEQYF
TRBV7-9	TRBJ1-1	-	CASSYLQTDPYLMNTEAFF
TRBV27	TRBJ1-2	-	CASRRGGYGYTF
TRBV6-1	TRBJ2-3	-	CASSAGAGADTQYF
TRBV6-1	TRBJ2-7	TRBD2	CASSGRLAGEGEQYF
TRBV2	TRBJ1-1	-	CASRRELNTEAFF
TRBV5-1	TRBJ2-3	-	CASSQDGTRTDTQYF
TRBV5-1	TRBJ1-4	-	CASSLEAATNEKLFF
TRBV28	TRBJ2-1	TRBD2	CASSTSGRTHEQFF
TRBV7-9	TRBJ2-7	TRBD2	CASSATSGSEHEQYF
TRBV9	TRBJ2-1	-	CASSVGGEYEQFF
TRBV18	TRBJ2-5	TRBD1	CASSPLVEGASQETQYF
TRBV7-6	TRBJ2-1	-	CASSLGLAAGNEQFF
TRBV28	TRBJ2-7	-	CASSHRRGAYEQYF
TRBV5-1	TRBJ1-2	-	CASSLAAGAGGYGYTF
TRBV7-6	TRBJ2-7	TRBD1	CASSSHPGGSREQYF
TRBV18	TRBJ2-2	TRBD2	CASSPTSGVNTGELFF